Shown below are 14 T cell receptor beta chains from a single sample sequenced in a study of Graves' ophthalmopathy and Graves' hyperthyroidism. Investigators amplified TCR beta CDR3 regions from RNA transcripts. The authors performed first-round RT-PCR with HTBI primers and then a second-round multiplex PCR. TCRdb ran MiXCR on the multiplex PCR reads and lists one entry per CDR3 protein. The sample has just over 600,000 distinct CDR3 sequences, 20% to 25% seen once. Source material: peripheral blood. These receptors were taken from a woman under 30 with stable Graves' hyperthyroidism. Some clones in this sample may be carry-over from other donors' samples.

This clonotype was observed at least ten times. This chain links TRBV28 with TRBJ1-2; no firm D call. V gave up 6 bases and J gave up 4 bases, with 15 bases separating them. The CDR3 has 14 residues. Germline-derived CDR1 and CDR2 are MDHEN and SYDVKM. CDR3 protein: CASSRRAAFYGYTF. CDR3 sequence (DNA): TGTGCCAGCAGCCGAAGGGCGGCTTTCTATGGCTACACCTTC.

Comments on this clonotype: Mismatch with germline at one junction end may stem from a read error. The rearrangement links TRBV19 to TRBJ1-1, with D possibly matching TRBD1 (5 bases). The CDR3 loop spans 13 amino acids. Germline CDR1 and CDR2: LNHDA and SQIVND (reference sequence). Here the CDR3 reads CASSKTVNTEACF. DNA of the CDR3: TGTGCCAGTAGTAAGACAGTGAACACTGAAGCTTGCTTT.

This clonotype has a handful of counts. The J gene is TRBJ1-1, the V gene TRBV3-1; D not certain. This CDR3 has 13 amino acids. Germline V gene lookup returns CDR1 LGHDT and CDR2 YNNKEL (reference sequence). With 2 bases removed from V and 5 bases from J, the gap between germline ends came to 9 bases. CDR3 nucleotide sequence: TGTGCCAGCAGCCAAATCTTAGGAACTGAAGCTTTCTTT. It is translated as CASSQILGTEAFF.

A single count supports this clonotype. V and J are TRBV6-2 or TRBV6-3 and TRBJ1-5; weak D call: TRBD1 (5 bases). This CDR3 is 15 amino acids long. The germline gives CDR1 MNHEY, CDR2 SVGEGT. V lost 2 bases, J lost 5 bases, and 13 bases lay in between. The CDR3: CASSYGAGNDQPQHF. In DNA, the CDR3 is TGTGCCAGCAGTTACGGGGCAGGGAACGATCAGCCCCAGCATTTT.

There are many counts of this clonotype. The rearrangement uses TRBV2 and TRBJ1-1; the D is unclear. Germline V gene data show CDR1 as SNHLY and CDR2 as FYNNEI. The length of the CDR3 is 13 residues. Deletions cut 6 bases from V and 1 base from J, with 9 bases between. The CDR3 protein is CASSWAWNTEAFF. In DNA form, the CDR3 reads TGTGCCAGCAGCTGGGCGTGGAACACTGAAGCTTTCTTT.

The sample holds many counts of this clonotype. The V gene is TRBV6-2 or TRBV6-3, the J gene TRBJ1-5, with D possibly TRBD1 on 5 matching bases. The ends were cut back, 6 bases at V and 2 bases at J, with 17 bases in the middle. The CDR3 totals 16 residues. Germline V gives CDR1 MNHEY, CDR2 SVGEGT. The CDR3: CASSPQWGYGNQPQHF. The CDR3 nucleotides are TGTGCCAGCAGCCCCCAGTGGGGGTACGGCAATCAGCCCCAGCATTTT.

This clonotype was counted ten times or more. This rearrangement joins TRBV6-5 to TRBJ1-1; D gene uncertain. V was pared by 0 bases and J by 4 bases, with 9 bases between. Germline assignment: CDR1 MNHEY and CDR2 SVGAGI. The CDR3 covers 14 residues. In nucleotides, the CDR3 is TGTGCCAGCAGTTACTCGCTCAGCGCCACTGAAGCTTTCTTT. This translates into CASSYSLSATEAFF.

This clonotype was detected many times. This chain uses TRBV6-1 with TRBJ1-2; no clear D. The CDR3 is made up of 14 amino acids. Germline assignment: CDR1 MNHNS and CDR2 SASEGT. The V end was cut by 1 base, the J end by 4 bases, with 10 bases between. The CDR3 DNA reads TGTGCCAGCAGTGAAGACGGAGGGTTCTATGGCTACACCTTC. Protein: CASSEDGGFYGYTF.

This clonotype was seen many times. The rearrangement links TRBV19 to TRBJ2-7; TRBD1 matches at 8 bases. V was pared by 3 bases and J by 3 bases, with 7 bases of the junction left unmatched. The CDR3 is made up of 15 amino acids. Per germline, CDR1 LNHDA and CDR2 SQIVND (reference sequence). CDR3 amino acids: CASSIRRTGSYEQYF. The CDR3 DNA reads as TGTGCCAGTAGTATTCGGAGGACAGGGAGCTACGAGCAGTACTTC.

Ten or more counts support this clonotype. The chain combines TRBV19 with TRBJ2-4; D is undetermined. Germline V gene sequence: CDR1 LNHDA, CDR2 SQIVND (reference sequence). CDR3 length: 15 amino acids. The V and J ends lost 10 bases and 3 bases respectively, with 19 bases between them. The CDR3 coding sequence is TGTGCCACCGGGCACGGAATGGTAGGCAAAAACATTCAGTACTTC. It encodes CATGHGMVGKNIQYF.

This clonotype was seen many times. CDR3 residues: CASSLVGTGIEETQYF. The CDR3, as DNA: TGTGCCAGCAGCTTAGTCGGGACAGGGATTGAGGAGACCCAGTACTTC. The V gene is TRBV7-6, the J gene TRBJ2-5; 9 bases line up with TRBD1. This CDR3 is built from 16 residues. Trimming removed 1 base from V and 5 bases from J; junction bases left unmatched: 8. Looked up from germline, CDR1 is SGHVS and CDR2 is FNYEAQ.

The rearrangement uses TRBV29-1 and TRBJ2-2; possibly TRBD1 for D (6 bases). The CDR3 consists of 16 residues. Trimming shortened V by 6 bases and J by 0 bases, and 17 bases separated the two germline ends. Germline CDR1 and CDR2: SQVTM and ANQGSEA. The CDR3 nucleotides are TGCAGCGTCCAAGATTTAGGACAGCCGAACACCGGGGAGCTGTTTTTT. Its protein is CSVQDLGQPNTGELFF.

The chain recombines TRBV19 with TRBJ1-5; D not certain. V was trimmed by 6 bases and J by 3 bases, leaving 15 bases between them. The CDR3 contains 15 residues. CDR1 and CDR2 (germline): LNHDA, SQIVND (reference sequence). The CDR3 region has the DNA TGTGCCAGTAGCTCCGCAGTGACTTTCAATCAGCCCCAGCATTTT. Amino acid sequence: CASSSAVTFNQPQHF.

This clonotype was observed many times. The chain carries TRBV6-5 and TRBJ2-5, with 8 bases fitting TRBD1. The CDR3 runs to 13 residues. The germline CDR1 and CDR2 sequences are MNHEY and SVGAGI. With V trimmed by 7 bases and J by 8 bases, 9 bases remained unmatched. The CDR3 bases are TGTGCCAGCACCCCGGGACAGGAGGTTACCCAGTACTTC. It yields the protein CASTPGQEVTQYF.